The entry that follows covers one TCR beta chain sequence. Trimming took off 2 bases at V and 2 bases at J, with 12 bases between the two ends. Per the germline V gene, CDR1 is MGHDK and CDR2 is SYGVNS. CDR3 length: 16 residues. The data were taken from a study of T cell changes during pregnancy in multiple sclerosis. The repertoire was sequenced with immunoSEQ multiplex PCR; TCRdb's copy has only in-frame clones and lacks some. Of approximately 44,000 clones in the sample, 91% were seen once. The source is a female donor with multiple sclerosis, enrolled in a pregnancy study. The chain recombines TRBV25-1 with TRBJ2-2; D might be TRBD1 (6 bases). The source material was CD4+ T cells from peripheral blood mononuclear cells, sampled before pregnancy. DNA for the CDR3: TGTGCCAGCAGTGAACAACAGGGATCCAACACCGGGGAGCTGTTTTTT. Its translation is CASSEQQGSNTGELFF.